Each of the 22 T cell receptor beta chains below was sequenced from the same sample in a study of blood T cell repertoires in COVID-19. Here immunoSEQ multiplex PCR was the method, and the copy in TCRdb shows in-frame clones only, minus some. The data hold hundreds of thousands of clones, with 88% observed a single time. Sequencing was done on a sample of PBMCs or T cells enriched from blood (not recorded which). The receptors come from a woman aged 55 to 70 in a cohort exposed to, infected with or recovered from COVID-19 (not recorded which).

This chain uses TRBV28 with TRBJ2-6; 7 bases are a match to TRBD1. The germline V gene encodes CDR1 MDHEN and CDR2 SYDVKM. After removal of 8 bases from V and 0 bases from J, the junction contained 10 bases not matched to a gene. This CDR3 is 17 amino acids long. CDR3 region: CASFSGTDLSGANVLTF. The CDR3 nucleotides are TGTGCCAGCTTCTCCGGGACAGACCTCTCTGGGGCCAACGTCCTGACTTTC.

The rearrangement uses TRBV7-4 and TRBJ1-5, with 7 bases matching TRBD1. The CDR3 covers 18 residues. Germline CDR1 reads SGHVT; CDR2 reads SQSDAQ. Trimming at V came to 5 bases and at J to 0 bases, leaving 13 bases not matched to a gene. CDR3 coding DNA: TGTGCCAGCAGCCCACCCAAAACAGGGGAATATAGCAATCAGCCCCAGCATTTT. Its protein is CASSPPKTGEYSNQPQHF.

J is TRBJ2-2 and V is TRBV4-1, with 9 bases that match TRBD1. This CDR3 is 17 amino acids long. Germline loops: CDR1 MGHRA, CDR2 YSYEKL. V gave up 3 bases and J gave up 1 base; unmatched junction bases: 6. CDR3 DNA sequence: TGCGCCAGCAGCCATAAGACAGGGGGGATGAACACCGGGGAGCTGTTTTTT. Its protein is CASSHKTGGMNTGELFF.

The CDR3 protein is CASSQEGGVGQPQHF. CDR3 in DNA: TGTGCCAGCAGCCAGGAGGGCGGGGTCGGGCAGCCCCAGCATTTT. The chain recombines TRBV3-1 (or the pseudogene TRBV3-2) with TRBJ1-5; D remains unclear. The V end was cut by 3 bases, the J end by 7 bases, with 16 bases between. CDR1 is LGHDT and CDR2 is YNNKEL in the germline V gene (reference sequence). The CDR3 length is 15 residues.

The chain has TRBV9 and TRBJ1-1; D possibly corresponds to TRBD1 (6 bases). V was clipped by 3 bases and J by 1 base, with 13 bases between them. This CDR3 has 15 amino acids. Per the germline V gene, CDR1 is SGDLS and CDR2 is YYNGEE. DNA for the CDR3: TGTGCCAGCAGCGCCATTCCGGGACAGAACACTGAAGCTTTCTTT. Amino acids: CASSAIPGQNTEAFF.

The chain combines TRBV30 with TRBJ2-1; weak D call: TRBD2 (5 bases). V was cut by 3 bases and J by 8 bases, with 26 bases left in between. This CDR3 has 17 residues. Germline CDR1 is GTSNPN and CDR2 is SVGIG (reference sequence). Here the CDR3 reads CAWSNPLLVPPFDEQFF. Written as DNA, the CDR3 is TGTGCCTGGAGCAACCCCTTACTAGTACCCCCCTTTGATGAGCAGTTCTTC.

The rearrangement joins TRBV28 to TRBJ1-5, with 7 bases lining up with TRBD1. Unmatched junction bases numbered 6, after V lost 1 base and J lost 6 bases. The CDR3 loop spans 15 amino acids. Per the germline V gene, CDR1 is MDHEN and CDR2 is SYDVKM. The CDR3 sequence: CASSLSQGSAQPQHF. The CDR3 DNA sequence: TGTGCCAGCAGTTTATCACAGGGGTCGGCTCAGCCCCAGCATTTT.

The V and J genes are TRBV18 and TRBJ2-3; 12 positions match TRBD2. This CDR3 region has 16 residues. Per the germline V gene, CDR1 is KGHSH and CDR2 is LQKENI. V shed 3 bases, J shed 2 bases, and the junction held 3 bases outside the gene matches. CDR3 in amino acids: CASSPGLAGTTDTQYF. CDR3 sequence (DNA): TGTGCCAGCTCACCTGGACTAGCGGGGACCACAGATACGCAGTATTTT.

The chain couples TRBV27 to TRBJ2-7; TRBD1 matches at 9 bases. The J segment lost 7 bases and the V segment lost 6 bases, leaving 13 bases of the junction unmatched. Germline values: CDR1 MNHEY, CDR2 SMNVEV (reference sequence). The CDR3 covers 15 residues. CDR3 sequence reads: CASRPPGTGSREQYF. The CDR3 nucleotides read TGTGCCAGCAGACCCCCGGGGACAGGGTCGAGAGAGCAGTACTTC.

The chain is built from TRBV12-3 or TRBV12-4 and TRBJ2-1; D call uncertain. V was trimmed by 4 bases and J by 6 bases, leaving 10 bases between them. The CDR3 sequence is 13 residues long. CDR3 bases: TGTGCCAGCAGTTCAGGCAGAGTCAATGAGCAGTTCTTC. It encodes CASSSGRVNEQFF.

The chain recombines TRBV20-1 with TRBJ2-1; tentative D call: TRBD2 (6 bases). The V and J ends lost 6 bases and 3 bases respectively, with 6 bases between them. CDR1 DFQATT and CDR2 SNEGSKA come from the germline V gene (reference sequence). There are 11 residues in the CDR3. The CDR3 sequence: CSAGLYNEQFF. The CDR3 bases are TGCAGTGCGGGACTCTACAATGAGCAGTTCTTC.

V and J are TRBV18 and TRBJ2-5; no clear D. The germline V gene has CDR1 KGHSH and CDR2 LQKENI. V was clipped by 2 bases and J by 2 bases, with 12 bases between them. The CDR3 totals 15 residues. The CDR3, as DNA: TGTGCCAGCTCACCATTGAGTCGGGTTCAAGAGACCCAGTACTTC. Its protein product is CASSPLSRVQETQYF.

The chain employs TRBV7-9 and TRBJ2-2, with TRBD1 identical over 9 bases. CDR3 size: 14 residues. With V trimmed by 5 bases and J by 9 bases, 7 bases remained unmatched. Per the germline V gene, CDR1 is SEHNR and CDR2 is FQNEAQ (reference sequence). CDR3 DNA: TGTGCCAGCAGCCCGGACAGGGGTGAACGGGAGCTGTTTTTT. Translation: CASSPDRGERELFF.

The chain joins TRBV7-2 to TRBJ2-2; TRBD2 matches at 8 bases. From germline, CDR1 is SGHTA and CDR2 FQGNSA. The CDR3 consists of 17 residues. Trimming removed 1 base from V and 6 bases from J; junction bases left unmatched: 10. Written as DNA, the CDR3 is TGTGCCAGCAGCTTAGGTGGGACTAGGGTATCGGCCGGGGAGCTGTTTTTT. Translating it yields CASSLGGTRVSAGELFF.

In DNA form, the CDR3 reads TGCGCCAGCAGCTTCTCTACCGGGACAGGTGGTTCACCCCTCCACTTT. Its translation is CASSFSTGTGGSPLHF. The gene calls are TRBV5-1 and TRBJ1-6, with 8 bases aligning to TRBD1. The CDR3 length is 16 residues. Germline values: CDR1 SGHRS, CDR2 YFSETQ. V lost 2 bases to trimming and J lost 9 bases; unmatched junction nucleotides: 10. The full variable domain, with the rest looked up from reference TRBV5-1 and TRBJ1-6, is KAGVTQTPRYLIKTRGQQVTLSCSPISGHRSVSWYQQTPGQGLQFLFEYFSETQRNKGNFPGRFSGRQFSNSRSEMNVSTLELGDSALYLCASSFSTGTGGSPLHFGNGTRLTVT.

The chain links TRBV7-3 to TRBJ2-2, with 7 bases matching TRBD1. Trimming at V came to 5 bases and at J to 1 base, leaving 7 bases not matched to a gene. This CDR3 comprises 16 residues. The germline V gene encodes CDR1 SGHTA and CDR2 FQGTGA. The CDR3 nucleotides are TGTGCCAGCAGCCTTCGGACAGGAAAGAACACCGGGGAGCTGTTTTTT. It yields the protein CASSLRTGKNTGELFF.

The CDR3 reads CASSVATRTSGTGELFF. The CDR3 DNA is TGTGCCAGCAGCGTAGCTACGCGGACTAGCGGAACCGGGGAGCTGTTTTTT. The genes are TRBV9 and TRBJ2-2, with TRBD2 matching 10 bases. This CDR3 region has 17 residues. CDR1 is SGDLS and CDR2 is YYNGEE in the germline V gene. Trimming removed 0 bases from V and 5 bases from J; junction bases left unmatched: 7.

V is TRBV30 and J is TRBJ2-5; D call uncertain. Trimming removed 2 bases at V and 3 bases at J, with 4 bases between. The length of the CDR3 is 11 residues. CDR1 and CDR2 from the germline V gene are GTSNPN and SVGIG (reference sequence). CDR3 in amino acids: CAWSNKETQYF. The CDR3 nucleotides are TGTGCCTGGAGTAATAAAGAGACCCAGTACTTC.

This rearrangement joins TRBV3-1 (or the pseudogene TRBV3-2) to TRBJ2-1; 10 bases match TRBD2. CDR3 length equals 15 residues. Germline CDR1 is LGHDT and CDR2 is YNNKEL (reference sequence). The V gene end was trimmed by 0 bases and the J gene end by 9 bases; junction bases not matched to a gene: 5. CDR3 protein: CASSQEAGGLSEQFF. CDR3 bases: TGTGCCAGCAGCCAAGAAGCGGGAGGGCTCAGTGAGCAGTTCTTC.

The chain couples TRBV6-2 or TRBV6-3 to TRBJ1-2; 7 positions match TRBD1. The junction had 9 bases not matched to a gene; V was cut back by 5 bases and J by 6 bases. Germline V gene data show CDR1 as MNHEY and CDR2 as SVGEGT. The CDR3 covers 14 residues. The CDR3 coding sequence is TGTGCCAGCAGTCCCCCAGGGGGGAAAGATGGCTACACCTTC. The encoded protein is CASSPPGGKDGYTF.

The table lists this clone with a few counts. The rearrangement links TRBV30 to TRBJ1-4, with TRBD1 matching over 8 bases. Germline CDR1 and CDR2: GTSNPN and SVGIG (reference sequence). This CDR3 is 12 amino acids long. V lost 4 bases, J lost 14 bases, and 9 bases stayed unmatched. As DNA, the CDR3 is TGTGCCTGGAATCGGGCAGGGGGCAGGCTGTTTTTT. Amino acids: CAWNRAGGRLFF.

The rearrangement joins TRBV28 to TRBJ1-5; TRBD1 agrees at 10 bases. CDR1 and CDR2 from the germline V gene are MDHEN and SYDVKM. This CDR3 contains 17 residues. Trimming cost V 7 bases and J 0 bases; bases outside gene matches: 9. CDR3 coding DNA: TGTGCCAGCACTCCGGGACAGGGGCCCTATAGCAATCAGCCCCAGCATTTT. This codes for CASTPGQGPYSNQPQHF.